This TCR beta chain was recovered during a study of blood T cell repertoires in COVID-19. Study information: The samples span acute and convalescent COVID-19 from the United States, Italy and Spain.

CDR1 is LGHNT, CDR2 FRNRAP, per germline. Losses at the gene ends were 0 bases for V and 4 bases for J; bases not matched to a gene: 9. CDR3 length equals 16 residues. Clones were read by immunoSEQ multiplex PCR, and TCRdb kept only the in-frame ones, dropping some. Of some 450,000 clones in the sample, approximately 90% were seen once. The sequence was obtained from a man between 18 and 35 years old with COVID-19, enrolled during active disease. Sequencing used peripheral blood. This rearrangement joins TRBV12-5 to TRBJ2-7; 7 bases fit TRBD1. CDR3 in amino acids: CASGLVGKGRGYEQYF. CDR3 in DNA: TGTGCTAGTGGTTTGGTGGGTAAGGGCAGGGGGTACGAGCAGTACTTC.